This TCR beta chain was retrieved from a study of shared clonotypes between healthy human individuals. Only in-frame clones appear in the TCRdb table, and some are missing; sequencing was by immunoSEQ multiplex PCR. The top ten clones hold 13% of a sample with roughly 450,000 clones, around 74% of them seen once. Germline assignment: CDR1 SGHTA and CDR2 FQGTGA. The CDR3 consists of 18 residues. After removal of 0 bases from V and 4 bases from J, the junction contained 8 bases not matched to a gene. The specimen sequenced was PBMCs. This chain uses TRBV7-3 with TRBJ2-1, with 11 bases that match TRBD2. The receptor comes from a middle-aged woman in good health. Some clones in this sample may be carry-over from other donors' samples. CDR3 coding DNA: TGTGCCAGCAGCTTAACCCGGACCGGGACTAGCGGATACAATGAGCAGTTCTTC. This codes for CASSLTRTGTSGYNEQFF.